This T cell receptor beta chain was recovered during a study of blood T cell repertoires in COVID-19. About the research overall: T cells, B-cell-depleted T cells, or PBMCs provided the cDNA or gDNA that served as material.

This clone is a singleton in its sample. Germline V CDR1 and CDR2: SGHTA, FQGTGA. Deletions cut 5 bases from V and 2 bases from J, with 13 bases between. The CDR3 extends over 15 amino acids. Sequenced by immunoSEQ multiplex PCR; TCRdb stores in-frame clones only, minus some. Here the sample spans approximately 300,000 clones, around 88% being singletons. The TCR comes from a woman in her fifties or sixties with acute or convalescent COVID-19. The chain carries TRBV7-3 and TRBJ2-1, with a tentative D call TRBD2 (6 bases). The sample consisted of peripheral blood. CDR3 residues: CASSRGVAAYNEQFF. The CDR3 bases are TGTGCCAGCAGCCGCGGGGTGGCGGCCTACAATGAGCAGTTCTTC.